The text below deals with one T cell receptor (beta chain). No antigen is known for it. The repertoire was sequenced with immunoSEQ multiplex PCR; TCRdb's copy has only in-frame clones and lacks some. Of about 140,000 clones listed, approximately 95% are singletons. The germline V gene has CDR1 MNHEY and CDR2 SVGAGI. Between the trimmed V and J ends, which lost 7 bases and 1 base, there was a span of 10 bases. CDR3 length: 13 residues. These data belong to a study of T cell responses to AZD1222 COVID-19 vaccine. Second-dose intervals of approximately 4 or approximately 12 weeks were pooled. General study findings and limits: Females made up more of the donors, who were largely white British, and clonal diversity may have come out too low. In the spike-specific TCR repertoire, nearly half reportedly target unmutated variant regions.

The clonotype comes from an adult who received the AZD1222 COVID-19 vaccine. The chain employs TRBV6-5 and TRBJ2-5; D is unresolved. Sequenced here: peripheral blood, sampled 28 days after the second AZD1222 dose. The CDR3 DNA sequence: TGTGCCAGCACCCCGGGCATCCAAGAGACCCAGTACTTC. As protein: CASTPGIQETQYF.